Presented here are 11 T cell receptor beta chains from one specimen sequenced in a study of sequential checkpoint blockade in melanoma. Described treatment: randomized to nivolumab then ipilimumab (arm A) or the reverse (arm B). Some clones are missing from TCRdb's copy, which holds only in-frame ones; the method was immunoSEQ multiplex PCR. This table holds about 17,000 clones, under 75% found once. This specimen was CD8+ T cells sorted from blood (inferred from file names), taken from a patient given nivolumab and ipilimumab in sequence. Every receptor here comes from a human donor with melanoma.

As DNA, the CDR3 is TGTGCCAGCAGTCCCGGGACTAGCGGGAGGAATACGCAGTATTTT. This encodes CASSPGTSGRNTQYF. V is TRBV27 and J is TRBJ2-3; 15 nucleotides agree with TRBD2. Losses at the gene ends were 5 bases for V and 7 bases for J; bases not matched to a gene: 4. The CDR3 spans 15 residues. The V gene's germline CDR1 is MNHEY and CDR2 SMNVEV (reference sequence).

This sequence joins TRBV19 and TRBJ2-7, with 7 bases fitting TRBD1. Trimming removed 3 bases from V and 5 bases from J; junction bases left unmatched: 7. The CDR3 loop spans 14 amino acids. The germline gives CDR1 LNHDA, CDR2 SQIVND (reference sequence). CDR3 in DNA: TGTGCCAGTAGTATCCCAGGGGGTCCAAACGAGCAGTACTTC. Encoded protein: CASSIPGGPNEQYF.

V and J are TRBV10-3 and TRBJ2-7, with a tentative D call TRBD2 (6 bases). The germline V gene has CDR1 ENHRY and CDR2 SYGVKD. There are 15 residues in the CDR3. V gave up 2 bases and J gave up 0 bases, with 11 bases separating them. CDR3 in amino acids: CAISEGVGGSYEQYF. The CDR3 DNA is TGTGCCATCAGTGAGGGGGTGGGGGGCTCCTACGAGCAGTACTTC.

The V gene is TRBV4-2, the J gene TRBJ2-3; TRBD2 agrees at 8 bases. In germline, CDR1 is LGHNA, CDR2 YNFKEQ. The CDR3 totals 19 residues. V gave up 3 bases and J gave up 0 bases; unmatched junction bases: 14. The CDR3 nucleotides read TGTGCCAGCAGCCACTTGACCGATAGCGGGACCTATAGCACAGATACGCAGTATTTT. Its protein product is CASSHLTDSGTYSTDTQYF.

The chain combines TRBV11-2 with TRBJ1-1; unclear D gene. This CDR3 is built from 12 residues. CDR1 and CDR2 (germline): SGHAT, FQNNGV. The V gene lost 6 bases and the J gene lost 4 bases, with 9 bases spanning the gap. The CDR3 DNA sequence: TGTGCCAGCAGTAACGCGATCACTGAAGCTTTCTTT. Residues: CASSNAITEAFF.

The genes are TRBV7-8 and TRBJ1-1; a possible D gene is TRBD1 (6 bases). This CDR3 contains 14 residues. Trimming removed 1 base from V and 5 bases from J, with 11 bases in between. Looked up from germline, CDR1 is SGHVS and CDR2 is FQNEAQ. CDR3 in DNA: TGTGCCAGCAGCTTAGTTCAGGGGTGGACTGAAGCTTTCTTT. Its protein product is CASSLVQGWTEAFF. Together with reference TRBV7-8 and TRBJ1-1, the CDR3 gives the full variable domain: GAGVSQSPRYKVAKRGQDVALRCDPISGHVSLFWYQQALGQGPEFLTYFQNEAQLDKSGLPSDRFFAERPEGSVSTLKIQRTQQEDSAVYLCASSLVQGWTEAFFGQGTRLTVV.

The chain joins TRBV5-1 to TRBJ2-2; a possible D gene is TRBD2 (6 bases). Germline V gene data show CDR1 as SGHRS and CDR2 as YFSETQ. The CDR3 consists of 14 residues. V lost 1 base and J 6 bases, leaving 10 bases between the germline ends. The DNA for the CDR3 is TGCGCCAGCAGCTTGCCCTCGGGGGCCGGGGAGCTGTTTTTT. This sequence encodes CASSLPSGAGELFF.

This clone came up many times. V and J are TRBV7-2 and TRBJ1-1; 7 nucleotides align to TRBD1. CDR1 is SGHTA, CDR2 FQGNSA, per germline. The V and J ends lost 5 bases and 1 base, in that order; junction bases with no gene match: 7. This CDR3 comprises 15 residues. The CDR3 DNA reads TGTGCCAGCAGCCCGACTACAGGGGCGAACACTGAAGCTTTCTTT. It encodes CASSPTTGANTEAFF. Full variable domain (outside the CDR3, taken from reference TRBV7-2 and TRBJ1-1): GAGVSQSPSNKVTEKGKDVELRCDPISGHTALYWYRQSLGQGLEFLIYFQGNSAPDKSGLPSDRFSAERTGGSVSTLTIQRTQQEDSAVYLCASSPTTGANTEAFFGQGTRLTVV.

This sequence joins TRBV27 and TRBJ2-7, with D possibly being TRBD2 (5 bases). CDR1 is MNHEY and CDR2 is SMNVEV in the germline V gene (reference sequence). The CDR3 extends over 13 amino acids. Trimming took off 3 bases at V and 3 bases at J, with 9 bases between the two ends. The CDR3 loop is CASSFLGGYEQYF. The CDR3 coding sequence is TGTGCCAGCAGTTTCCTCGGAGGCTACGAGCAGTACTTC.

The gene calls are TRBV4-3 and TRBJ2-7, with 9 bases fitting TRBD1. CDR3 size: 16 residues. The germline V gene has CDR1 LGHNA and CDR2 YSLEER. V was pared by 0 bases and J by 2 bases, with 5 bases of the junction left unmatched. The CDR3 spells CASSQDHRDRAYEQYF. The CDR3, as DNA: TGCGCCAGCAGCCAAGATCACCGGGACAGGGCCTACGAGCAGTACTTC.

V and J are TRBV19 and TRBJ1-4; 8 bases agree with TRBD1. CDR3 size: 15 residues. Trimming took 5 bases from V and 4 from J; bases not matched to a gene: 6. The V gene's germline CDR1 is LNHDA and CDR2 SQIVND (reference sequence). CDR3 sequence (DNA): TGTGCCAGTAGTGCCCGACAGGGGCTTAATGAAAAACTGTTTTTT. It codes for CASSARQGLNEKLFF.